The rows below give T cell receptor beta chains drawn from one sample of a study of graft-versus-host responses after intestinal transplantation. No antigen has been identified for these receptors. Repertoires were generated with immunoSEQ multiplex PCR, while TCRdb's copy carries only in-frame clones and drops some. The data show tens of thousands of clones, with 89% seen just once and 2% to 3% held by the top ten. Sequencing was performed on unstimulated CD8+ T cells sorted from spleen or lymph node cells, taken before intestinal transplant. Receptor source: a human donor who received an intestinal transplant. The conserved cysteine and the conserved F or W are not part of the CDR3 here. Each record gives: V gene, D gene, J gene, clone size, CDR3 length, CDR3 protein. The D gene is left open where the match is weak. The listing skips clone size in some rows; elsewhere it reads once, few, many or a size class.

TRBV4-2,TRBD2,TRBJ2-1,once,14,ASSPPSGGLWNEQF
TRBV28,.,TRBJ1-2,.,11,ASSLALRYGYT
TRBV27,TRBD1,TRBJ2-7,.,9,ASSAGGEQY
TRBV5-6,TRBD1,TRBJ1-1,.,12,ASSLGTGLVMAF
TRBV4-1,TRBD1,TRBJ1-2,.,15,ASSHIGANRGGYGYT
TRBV5-1,.,TRBJ1-2,.,10,ASSLSGYGYT
TRBV4-1,.,TRBJ1-2,.,14,ASSQVYRTAYYGYT
TRBV28,.,TRBJ2-1,.,12,ASSLEDSYNEQF
TRBV6-1,TRBD1,TRBJ1-1,.,12,ASSWGQRNTEAF
TRBV30,.,TRBJ2-2,few,13,AWRKDREDTGELF
TRBV4-1,.,TRBJ1-1,.,13,ASSQGAGPSTEAF
TRBV7-9,.,TRBJ1-4,.,13,ASSFSRTAYEKLF
TRBV11-2,.,TRBJ2-1,once,15,ASSCEPLEGEPNEQF
TRBV5-1,.,TRBJ1-6,.,12,ASKKIPRNSPLH
TRBV6-1,TRBD2,TRBJ2-3,few,13,ASSQTSGGADTQY
TRBV15,TRBD1,TRBJ1-1,.,11,ATSRDWDSEAF
TRBV4-1,.,TRBJ2-3,.,17,ASSQYENSGASSTDTQY
TRBV4-2,.,TRBJ2-7,medium-sized,13,ASSFRLDQPYEQY
TRBV28,TRBD2,TRBJ2-5,.,13,ASSLGLAGQETQY
TRBV10-1,TRBD2,TRBJ2-7,.,12,ASSPERDSYEQY
TRBV28,TRBD2,TRBJ2-3,.,13,ASSFEREGPDTQY
TRBV9,.,TRBJ2-1,.,13,ASTPSGQDYNEQF
TRBV7-8,.,TRBJ1-5,.,14,ASSLAANWAAQPQH
TRBV21-1,.,TRBJ2-3,.,14,ASSRAGKTSTDTQY
TRBV2,.,TRBJ1-5,.,16,ASSLSLTHGDRGQPQH
TRBV27,TRBD1,TRBJ2-7,.,12,ASSPFGQAREQY
TRBV7-9,TRBD2,TRBJ2-1,.,14,ASSRTAGESYNEQF